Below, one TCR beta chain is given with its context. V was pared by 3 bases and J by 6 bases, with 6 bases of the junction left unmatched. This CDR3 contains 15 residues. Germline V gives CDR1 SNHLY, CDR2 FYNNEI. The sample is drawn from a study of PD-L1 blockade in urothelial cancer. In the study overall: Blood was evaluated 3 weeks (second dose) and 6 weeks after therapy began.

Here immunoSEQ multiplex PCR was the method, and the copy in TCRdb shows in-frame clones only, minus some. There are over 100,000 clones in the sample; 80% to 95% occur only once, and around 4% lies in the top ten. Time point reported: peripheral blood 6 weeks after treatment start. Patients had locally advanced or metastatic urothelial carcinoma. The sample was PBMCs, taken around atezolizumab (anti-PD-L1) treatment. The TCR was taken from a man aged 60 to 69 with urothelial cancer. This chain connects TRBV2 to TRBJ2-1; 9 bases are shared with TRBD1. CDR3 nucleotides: TGTGCCAGCAGTGATGGACAGGGGAAGGGCAATGAGCAGTTCTTC. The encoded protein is CASSDGQGKGNEQFF.